The following is a T cell receptor beta chain sequence with its context. The CDR3 has 16 amino acids. In germline, CDR1 is MGHDK, CDR2 SYGVNS. With 4 bases removed from V and 0 bases from J, the gap between germline ends came to 13 bases. The data belong to a study of T-cell memory formation after mild COVID-19. Using its own MiXCR run on the 5' RACE reads, TCRdb lists one record per CDR3 protein. This sample has 250,000 to 300,000 distinct CDR3 sequences, with under 20% found just once. The sample comprised PBMCs or a T cell subset sorted from them (not recorded which). The sequence was collected from a man aged 18 to 30 who had mild COVID-19 (a few samples of this study predate the infection). Cell type and time point are not known. The chain is built from TRBV25-1 and TRBJ2-1; a possible D gene is TRBD2 (6 bases). In DNA, the CDR3 is TGTGCCAGCAGTGGGCAGGAGGGGAGCTCCTACAATGAGCAGTTCTTC. Its protein is CASSGQEGSSYNEQFF.